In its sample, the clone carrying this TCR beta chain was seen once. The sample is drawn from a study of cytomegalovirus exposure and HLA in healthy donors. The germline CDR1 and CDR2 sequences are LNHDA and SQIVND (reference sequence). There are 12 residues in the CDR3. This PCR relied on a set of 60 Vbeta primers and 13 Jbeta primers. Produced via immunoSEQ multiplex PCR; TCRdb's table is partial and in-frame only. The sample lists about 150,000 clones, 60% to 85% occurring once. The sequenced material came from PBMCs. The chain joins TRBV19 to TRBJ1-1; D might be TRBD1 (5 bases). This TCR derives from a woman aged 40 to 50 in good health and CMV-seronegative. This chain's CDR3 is CAPPGLNTEAFF. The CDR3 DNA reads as TGTGCGCCGCCAGGGTTGAACACTGAAGCTTTCTTT.